The clone carrying this T cell receptor beta chain occurred a few times. This sample is drawn from a study of T-cell memory formation after mild COVID-19. CDR3 length: 15 residues. Germline trimming cut 4 bases from V and 2 bases from J; bases unmatched to any gene: 7. The germline V gene encodes CDR1 SGHVS and CDR2 FQNEAQ. Sample barcodes and UMIs were carried by the TCR alpha and TCR beta cDNA libraries that 5'RACE generated with constant-segment primers. TCRdb processed the 5' RACE reads anew with MiXCR; each CDR3 protein has one entry. Here the sample spans over 70,000 distinct CDR3 sequences, less than 15% being singletons.

The rearrangement uses TRBV7-8 and TRBJ2-7; the match to TRBD1 covers 8 bases. This TCR came from an adult woman who had mild COVID-19 (a few samples of this study predate the infection). Cell type and time point are not known. Input material: PBMCs or a T cell subset sorted from them (not recorded which). CDR3 sequence reads: CASSSQDRDPYEQYF. In nucleotides, the CDR3 is TGTGCCAGCAGCTCCCAGGACAGGGACCCCTACGAGCAGTACTTC.